This T cell receptor (beta chain) emerged from a study of human T cells and chemical hapten exposure. Study-level background: Patch testing was performed with 0.01% DPC on the upper back, with reading at 6 days.

Time point described: patch test 1, 2 weeks after DPC sensitization. The sample's treatment: therapeutic diphenylcyclopropenone sensitization with weekly scalp DPC. The authors' total RNA extraction used unfractionated whole blood. Donation of samples came from alopecia patients who were 18 to 70 years old and suitable for DPC. The CDR3 has 15 amino acids. CDR1 is SGHDT, CDR2 YYEEEE, per germline. V dropped 2 bases and J dropped 2 bases, with 13 bases sitting between them. The library put unique molecular identifiers onto individual cDNA molecules. In TCRdb, the RACE reads were re-called with MiXCR into one record per CDR3 protein. The table lists about 37,000 distinct CDR3 sequences, around 6.4% of them singletons. Of note for this clonotype: Its specificity is not known.

Findings of the study overall: No shift was seen in TCRs above 1 in 1000 frequency with DPC sensitization.

The receptor comes from a woman aged 30 to 39 with alopecia areata. Some clones in this sample may be carry-over from other donors' samples. This material consisted of whole blood, taken in connection with sensitization to the hapten diphenylcyclopropenone (DPC). The rearrangement links TRBV5-6 to TRBJ2-5; a weak D match, TRBD1 (8 bases). CDR3 bases: TGTGCCAGCAGCTTCACAGGGGGGGCACAAGAGACCCAGTACTTC. Translation gives CASSFTGGAQETQYF.